Listed here are 15 T cell receptor beta chains from one sample, sequenced in a study of shared clonotypes between healthy human individuals. Data came from immunoSEQ multiplex PCR; TCRdb stores just in-frame clones and leaves some out. The top ten clones hold less than 2% of a sample with 600,000 to 750,000 clones, over 60% of them seen once. The sequencing sample was made of memory CD4+ T cells sorted from blood. Subset reported: CD45RA-negative fraction. Every receptor here comes from a woman in her 30s in good health.

The genes are TRBV7-9 and TRBJ2-5; D unresolved. Germline V lookup: CDR1 SEHNR, CDR2 FQNEAQ (reference sequence). V dropped 2 bases and J dropped 3 bases, with 10 bases sitting between them. CDR3 size: 14 residues. The DNA of the CDR3 is TGTGCCAGCAGCTTAACCGTGGGGAAAGAGACCCAGTACTTC. It encodes CASSLTVGKETQYF. Drawing the rest from reference TRBV7-9 and TRBJ2-5, the complete variable domain is DTGVSQNPRHKITKRGQNVTFRCDPISEHNRLYWYRQTLGQGPEFLTYFQNEAQLEKSRLLSDRFSAERPKGSFSTLEIQRTEQGDSAMYLCASSLTVGKETQYFGPGTRLLVL.

This rearrangement joins TRBV11-2 to TRBJ2-5; D may be TRBD2 (7 bases). The last part of the DNA fits TRBJ2-7 better; the J call may be wrong. CDR3 length: 14 amino acids. The germline V gene encodes CDR1 SGHAT and CDR2 FQNNGV. The CDR3, as DNA: TGTGCCAGCAGGAGGCCGGGGGGCCCCTACGAGCAGTACTTC. It codes for CASRRPGGPYEQYF.

This rearrangement joins TRBV5-4 to TRBJ1-4, with D perhaps TRBD1 (5 bases). Germline V gene lookup returns CDR1 SGHNT and CDR2 YYREEE (reference sequence). The CDR3 length is 14 residues. V was pared by 0 bases and J by 8 bases, with 11 bases between. CDR3 sequence reads: CASSLGGNEEKLFF. The CDR3 DNA reads TGTGCCAGCAGCTTGGGGGGGAATGAGGAAAAACTGTTTTTT. Full variable domain (remainder filled in from reference TRBV5-4 and TRBJ1-4): ETGVTQSPTHLIKTRGQQVTLRCSSQSGHNTVSWYQQALGQGPQFIFQYYREEENGRGNFPPRFSGLQFPNYSSELNVNALELDDSALYLCASSLGGNEEKLFFGSGTQLSVL.

The chain links TRBV5-1 to TRBJ2-1; weak D call: TRBD2 (6 bases). The CDR3 is made up of 16 amino acids. Germline V lookup: CDR1 SGHRS, CDR2 YFSETQ. With 0 bases removed from V and 5 bases from J, the gap between germline ends came to 15 bases. The CDR3, as DNA: TGCGCCAGCAGCTTGGTCGTACTAGCTAGCCACAATGAGCAGTTCTTC. Translated: CASSLVVLASHNEQFF.

This chain connects TRBV7-2 to TRBJ2-7; TRBD2 aligns across 7 bases. The CDR3 totals 14 residues. V was clipped by 5 bases and J by 6 bases; unmatched bases: 10. From germline, CDR1 is SGHTA and CDR2 FQGNSA. CDR3 region: CASSPTRTSTEQYF. The CDR3 DNA follows: TGTGCCAGCAGCCCCACCAGGACTAGTACCGAGCAGTACTTC.

The chain is built from TRBV7-9 and TRBJ2-5, with D maybe TRBD1 (5 bases). Near its end, the DNA agrees better with TRBJ2-7, so the J call may be wrong. Per germline, CDR1 SEHNR and CDR2 FQNEAQ (reference sequence). CDR3 length: 14 amino acids. The CDR3 DNA sequence: TGTGCCAGCAGCTTAGAGGGGCCCTCCTACGAGCAGTACTTC. Translated: CASSLEGPSYEQYF.

A note on this clone: In the same sample, other DNA sequences code for this CDR3. The V and J genes are TRBV6-1 and TRBJ1-5; D is uncertain. Germline CDR1 MNHNS, CDR2 SASEGT. Trimming cost V 1 base and J 1 base, with 8 bases left between them. There are 15 residues in the CDR3. CDR3: CASSEEGLSNQPQHF. The CDR3 region has the DNA TGTGCCAGCAGTGAAGAAGGGCTGAGCAATCAGCCCCAGCATTTT.

The chain has TRBV5-1 and TRBJ2-1; tentative D call: TRBD1 (5 bases). Per germline, CDR1 SGHRS and CDR2 YFSETQ. Trimming pared 4 bases from V and 0 bases from J, leaving 11 bases between. CDR3 length equals 15 residues. The CDR3 sequence: CASSPDRISYNEQFF. The CDR3, as DNA: TGCGCCAGCAGCCCTGACAGAATCTCCTACAATGAGCAGTTCTTC.

In its sample, this clone was seen once. V usage is TRBV18 and J usage is TRBJ2-3, with D unclear. From germline, CDR1 is KGHSH and CDR2 LQKENI. The CDR3 contains 12 residues. V lost 5 bases to trimming and J lost 1 base, with 4 bases between them. CDR3 protein: CASSIRTDTQYF. CDR3 coding DNA: TGTGCCAGCTCAATACGCACAGATACGCAGTATTTT.

The chain employs TRBV6-6 and TRBJ2-7; 7 bases align to TRBD2. CDR1 and CDR2 (germline): MNHNY, SVGAGI (reference sequence). The CDR3 runs 14 residues. The V and J ends lost 5 bases and 4 bases, in that order; junction bases with no gene match: 8. CDR3 amino acids: CASSRPSSGYEQYF. CDR3 nucleotide sequence: TGTGCCAGCAGTCGCCCGTCTAGCGGATACGAGCAGTACTTC.

This clone was observed once. The chain joins TRBV6-5 to TRBJ1-1; D gene unclear. Germline lookup yields CDR1 MNHEY and CDR2 SVGAGI. V was pared by 5 bases and J by 1 base, with 11 bases between. The CDR3 covers 14 residues. This CDR3 is CASSPVAGNTEAFF. CDR3 coding DNA: TGTGCCAGCAGTCCCGTCGCTGGGAACACTGAAGCTTTCTTT.

V gene TRBV5-1 combines with J gene TRBJ2-2, with D possibly TRBD2 on 5 matching bases. Trimming removed 0 bases at V and 2 bases at J, with 8 bases between. Germline V lookup: CDR1 SGHRS, CDR2 YFSETQ. This CDR3 has 15 residues. The CDR3 DNA follows: TGCGCCAGCAGCTTGGAACTAGGTAACACCGGGGAGCTGTTTTTT. Translation: CASSLELGNTGELFF.

This rearrangement joins TRBV30 to TRBJ2-1, with D maybe TRBD2 (6 bases). Trimming took 3 bases from V and 7 from J, leaving 19 bases between them. CDR1 GTSNPN and CDR2 SVGIG come from the germline V gene (reference sequence). The CDR3 contains 15 residues. CDR3 bases: TGTGCCTGGAGCGACCTTAGCGGAGACCTGAATGAGCAGTTCTTC. Protein sequence: CAWSDLSGDLNEQFF.

V is TRBV5-1 and J is TRBJ2-3; TRBD1 or TRBD2 may be the D gene (5 bases each). Trimming shortened V by 4 bases and J by 6 bases, and 15 bases separated the two germline ends. The CDR3 is 14 residues long. Germline V CDR1 and CDR2: SGHRS, YFSETQ. As DNA, the CDR3 is TGCGCCAGCAGCCCCGGGGACCATCTGGATACGCAGTATTTT. It yields the protein CASSPGDHLDTQYF.

The chain couples TRBV30 to TRBJ1-2; D ambiguous. Trimming left V 3 bases short and J 4 bases short, with 12 bases between. Germline V gene data show CDR1 as GTSNPN and CDR2 as SVGIG (reference sequence). The CDR3 runs to 13 residues. The CDR3 loop is CAWRDGISYGYTF. Written as DNA, the CDR3 is TGTGCCTGGAGAGACGGGATCTCCTATGGCTACACCTTC.